This T cell receptor (beta chain) was identified during a study of blood T cell repertoires in COVID-19. Study context: Nucleic acid was either cDNA or gDNA, and it came from T cells, B-cell-depleted T cells, or PBMCs.

Data came from immunoSEQ multiplex PCR; TCRdb stores just in-frame clones and leaves some out. The data hold 190,000 or so clones, with 85% observed a single time. Germline CDR1 reads SGHRS; CDR2 reads YFSETQ. The CDR3 length is 17 residues. The V gene end was trimmed by 5 bases and the J gene end by 5 bases; junction bases not matched to a gene: 11. The sequence derives from a man aged 55 to 69 with COVID-19, enrolled during active disease. The sequencing input was peripheral blood. This chain uses TRBV5-1 with TRBJ2-3; 13 bases match TRBD2. CDR3 DNA sequence: TGCGCCAGCAGTCCGCGGGTGACTAGCGGGAGGTTAGATACGCAGTATTTT. Protein: CASSPRVTSGRLDTQYF. The full variable domain, rest sourced from reference TRBV5-1 and TRBJ2-3, is KAGVTQTPRYLIKTRGQQVTLSCSPISGHRSVSWYQQTPGQGLQFLFEYFSETQRNKGNFPGRFSGRQFSNSRSEMNVSTLELGDSALYLCASSPRVTSGRLDTQYFGPGTRLTVL.